This TCR beta chain was found in a study of graft-versus-host responses after intestinal transplantation. Background on the study: Recipients had transplants, and these were multivisceral, liver-intestinal, or isolated intestinal. Anti-thymocyte globulin induction preceded about 3 years of tacrolimus and steroid maintenance in all recipients.

The CDR3 has 15 residues. Germline CDR1 is MDHEN and CDR2 is SYDVKM. Germline trimming cut 10 bases from V and 1 base from J; bases unmatched to any gene: 6. Points on this clone: The antigen is not known.

Study-wide findings and caveats: There were GvH clones found in recipient marrow, and some of them appeared first in ileum or blood. High graft-versus-host to host-versus-graft clonal ratios were seen in allografts of patients with graft-donor T cell macrochimerism.

Clones were sequenced by immunoSEQ multiplex PCR, and TCRdb holds only the in-frame ones, with some missing. The sample lists 8,900 or so clones, about 93% occurring once. The rearrangement joins TRBV28 to TRBJ2-3, with 12 bases that match TRBD2. This receptor was identified in a human patient who received an intestinal transplant, so some T cells may come from the graft donor. Sequenced material: PBMCs, taken 11 days after intestinal transplantation. CDR3 DNA: TGTGCCACCCATCGACTAGCGGGGGGCACAGATACGCAGTATTTT. Its protein product is CATHRLAGGTDTQYF.